A single sample is the source of the 8 T cell receptor beta chains below, sequenced in a study of T cell responses to AZD1222 COVID-19 vaccine. The data were produced by immunoSEQ multiplex PCR, yet TCRdb's version contains in-frame clones alone and is incomplete. The profile shows about 120,000 clones, around 90% of them singletons. This specimen was peripheral blood, taken 28 days after the second AZD1222 dose. These receptor sequences come from an adult who received the AZD1222 COVID-19 vaccine.

The rearrangement links TRBV5-4 to TRBJ1-1; possibly TRBD1 for D (5 bases). Between the trimmed V and J ends, which lost 3 bases and 3 bases, there was a span of 6 bases. There are 12 residues in the CDR3. Germline values: CDR1 SGHNT, CDR2 YYREEE (reference sequence). The CDR3: CASSWGDTEAFF. The CDR3 DNA follows: TGTGCCAGCAGCTGGGGCGACACTGAAGCTTTCTTT.

The chain combines TRBV14 with TRBJ1-6; tentatively, D is TRBD1 (6 bases). There are 15 residues in the CDR3. V was trimmed by 1 base and J by 9 bases, leaving 13 bases between them. Germline lookup yields CDR1 SGHDN and CDR2 FVKESK. The CDR3 DNA reads TGTGCCAGCAGCCAAGTAGGCAGGGGCGGTTCACCCCTCCACTTT. This gives the protein CASSQVGRGGSPLHF.

The chain employs TRBV7-3 and TRBJ2-2; TRBD2 might be the D (6 bases). The CDR3 covers 14 residues. CDR1 is SGHTA, CDR2 FQGTGA, per germline. The V end lost 8 bases, the J end lost 4 bases, and 14 bases lay between the germline ends. DNA of the CDR3: TGTGCCAGCGGGAGGCTAGCATCCACCGGGGAGCTGTTTTTT. It is translated as CASGRLASTGELFF. Drawing the rest from reference TRBV7-3 and TRBJ2-2, the complete variable domain is GAGVSQTPSNKVTEKGKYVELRCDPISGHTALYWYRQSLGQGPEFLIYFQGTGAADDSGLPNDRFFAVRPEGSVSTLKIQRTERGDSAVYLCASGRLASTGELFFGEGSRLTVL.

The chain joins TRBV13 to TRBJ2-3; 8 nucleotides agree with TRBD2. Germline V gene data show CDR1 as PRHDT and CDR2 as FYEKMQ (reference sequence). The CDR3 sequence is 15 residues long. The trim removed 3 bases at V and 4 bases at J, leaving 6 bases unmatched. CDR3 DNA sequence: TGTGCCAGCAGCTTCAAAGCGGGGGAGGCAGATACGCAGTATTTT. Its translation: CASSFKAGEADTQYF.

The rearrangement uses TRBV29-1 and TRBJ2-3; D tentatively fits TRBD1 or TRBD2 (5 bases each). The CDR3 sequence is 14 residues long. CDR1 SQVTM and CDR2 ANQGSEA come from the germline V gene. V was pared by 6 bases and J by 0 bases, with 13 bases between. The CDR3 here is CSVTGTPSTDTQYF. As DNA, the CDR3 is TGCAGCGTGACCGGGACCCCCAGCACAGATACGCAGTATTTT.

The chain joins TRBV27 to TRBJ2-2; D assignment may be TRBD1 or TRBD2 (6 bases each). The V end lost 5 bases, the J end lost 6 bases, and 19 bases lay between the germline ends. CDR1 and CDR2 (germline): MNHEY, SMNVEV (reference sequence). The CDR3 sequence is 16 residues long. For the CDR3, the DNA is TGTGCCAGCAGTAGGTGGCAGGGGAGGCGATCCGGGGAGCTGTTTTTT. This encodes CASSRWQGRRSGELFF.

This chain connects TRBV12-3 or TRBV12-4 to TRBJ1-1; 7 bases agree with TRBD1. This CDR3 is built from 13 residues. With V trimmed by 5 bases and J by 9 bases, 9 bases remained unmatched. This CDR3 is CASSGRQGFQAFF. In DNA, the CDR3 is TGTGCCAGCAGTGGGCGACAGGGTTTCCAAGCTTTCTTT.

The chain joins TRBV2 to TRBJ1-1; D perhaps matches TRBD1 (6 bases). Germline values: CDR1 SNHLY, CDR2 FYNNEI. V gave up 6 bases and J gave up 1 base, with 12 bases separating them. The CDR3 totals 14 residues. CDR3 region: CASRDRNANTEAFF. In DNA, the CDR3 is TGTGCCAGCAGGGACAGAAATGCGAACACTGAAGCTTTCTTT.